This T cell receptor beta chain is from a study of long-term antiretroviral therapy in people with HIV. As to this clone: Its antigen is undetermined.

With V trimmed by 0 bases and J by 1 base, 2 bases remained unmatched. Germline CDR1 SGHNT, CDR2 YENEEA. The CDR3 has 16 amino acids. Study conclusions and caveats: Spans of CDR3 length were tighter for HIV repertoires than for controls. Increased diversity was seen after ART, yet it remained lower than in transplant donor controls.

Investigators performed immunoSEQ version v3.0 at survey level. Generated by immunoSEQ multiplex PCR, the TCRdb table keeps only in-frame clones and is missing some. The profile covers about 13,000 clones, with around three quarters appearing a single time and about an eighth taken by the ten largest. This TCR came from a man in his forties with HIV. This rearrangement joins TRBV11-3 to TRBJ2-3, with 9 nucleotides matching TRBD2. The sample here was unsorted PBMCs, taken 3.2 years before starting antiretroviral therapy. The DNA for the CDR3 is TGTGCCAGCAGCTTAGATCTAGCGGGGCGCACAGATACGCAGTATTTT. As protein: CASSLDLAGRTDTQYF.